The 7 T cell receptor beta chains reported below all come from one sample, sequenced in a study of neurological immune-mediated disorders. Via MiXCR, TCRdb re-called the 5' RACE reads, giving one row per CDR3 protein. The repertoire has around 64,000 distinct CDR3 sequences, roughly 13% of them found once; the top ten carry roughly 10%. The sample taken for sequencing was PBMCs. These TCRs come from a woman aged 60 to 75 with HTLV-1-associated myelopathy (HAM/TSP).

A word on this clonotype: The junction shows a germline mismatch at one end, possibly a read error. V usage is TRBV5-5 and J usage is TRBJ2-6; D is uncertain. Germline V gives CDR1 SGHKS, CDR2 YYEKEE (reference sequence). The CDR3 extends over 16 amino acids. DNA of the CDR3: TGTGCCAGCAGCTTTTCCCCGGCGACTGGGGACAACGTCCTGACTTTC. This sequence encodes CASSFSPATGDNVLTF.

This clonotype came up many times. The gene calls are TRBV20-1 and TRBJ2-4, with D maybe TRBD1 (6 bases). Germline V gene sequence: CDR1 DFQATT, CDR2 SNEGSKA (reference sequence). V was trimmed by 4 bases and J by 0 bases, leaving 16 bases between them. CDR3 length: 16 residues. The CDR3 region is CSAIPSRGIAKNIQYF. The CDR3, as DNA: TGCAGTGCTATTCCCAGCAGGGGAATAGCCAAAAACATTCAGTACTTC.

This clonotype was seen ten or more times. This sequence joins TRBV7-9 and TRBJ2-1; 13 bases agree with TRBD2. Trimming cost V 4 bases and J 8 bases; bases outside gene matches: 8. The CDR3 extends over 16 amino acids. CDR1 SEHNR and CDR2 FQNEAQ come from the germline V gene (reference sequence). The chain's CDR3 is CASSSGLAGEVDEQFF. Written as DNA, the CDR3 is TGTGCCAGCAGCTCCGGACTAGCGGGAGAAGTAGATGAGCAGTTCTTC.

This clonotype has a count of ten or more. The CDR3, as DNA: TGCAGTGCTAGGACTCTAATGCCGGATGGCTACACCTTC. Protein sequence: CSARTLMPDGYTF. This chain uses TRBV20-1 with TRBJ1-2; D is unclear. Germline values: CDR1 DFQATT, CDR2 SNEGSKA (reference sequence). This CDR3 comprises 13 residues. Trimming left V 3 bases short and J 6 bases short, with 14 bases between.

This clonotype was observed at least ten times. V gene TRBV6-1 combines with J gene TRBJ2-5, with D possibly called TRBD1 or TRBD2 (5 bases each). This CDR3 has 17 residues. V gave up 3 bases and J gave up 4 bases, with 21 bases separating them. Germline V gene lookup returns CDR1 MNHNS and CDR2 SASEGT. In nucleotides, the CDR3 is TGTGCCAGCAGTGAGCGATTTGCTGAGGGGCGAGGAGAGACCCAGTACTTC. This encodes CASSERFAEGRGETQYF.

The sample holds many counts of this clonotype. V is TRBV4-1 and J is TRBJ1-2; the match to TRBD1 covers 10 bases. The V gene end was trimmed by 1 base and the J gene end by 7 bases; junction bases not matched to a gene: 6. Germline V gene lookup returns CDR1 MGHRA and CDR2 YSYEKL. There are 15 residues in the CDR3. The CDR3, as DNA: TGCGCCAGCAGCCAAGCCGGGACAGGGGTTTTTGGCTACACCTTC. Translated: CASSQAGTGVFGYTF.

The sample holds many counts of this clonotype. The CDR3 spells CAISDSGGQETQYF. As DNA, the CDR3 is TGTGCCATCAGTGATAGCGGCGGACAAGAGACCCAGTACTTC. The chain uses TRBV10-3 and TRBJ2-5, with D perhaps matching TRBD2 (6 bases). V was clipped by 3 bases and J by 2 bases, with 10 bases between them. The CDR3 length is 14 residues. Germline CDR1 reads ENHRY; CDR2 reads SYGVKD.